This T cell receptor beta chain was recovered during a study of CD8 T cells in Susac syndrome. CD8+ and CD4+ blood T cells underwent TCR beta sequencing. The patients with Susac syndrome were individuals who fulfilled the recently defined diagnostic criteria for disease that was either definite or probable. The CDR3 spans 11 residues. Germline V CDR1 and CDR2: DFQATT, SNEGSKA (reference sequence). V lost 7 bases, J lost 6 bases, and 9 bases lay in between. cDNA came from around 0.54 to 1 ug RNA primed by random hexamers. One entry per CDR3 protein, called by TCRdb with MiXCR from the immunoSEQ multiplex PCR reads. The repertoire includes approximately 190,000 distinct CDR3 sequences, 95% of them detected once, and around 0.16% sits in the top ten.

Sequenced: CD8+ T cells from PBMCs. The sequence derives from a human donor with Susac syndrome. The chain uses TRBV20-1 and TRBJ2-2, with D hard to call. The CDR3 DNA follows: TGCAGTGTCAGCGAGGCCGGGGAGCTGTTTTTT. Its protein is CSVSEAGELFF.